A selection of T cell receptor beta chains follows, all from one sample in a study of T cell repertoires in cytomegalovirus infection. Each CDR3 protein is one row after TCRdb ran MiXCR on the reads. The sample yields 630,000 or so distinct CDR3 sequences, 24% seen once. Sequenced input: CD8+ T cells from PBMCs. These receptors all stem from a human donor in good health (CMV status not recorded). Some clones in this sample may be carry-over from other donors' samples. Each CDR3 is given with its conserved first and last residue. D genes are given only for firm matches. A row's size may be missing; if present it is once, few, many or a size class.

CDR3 DNA: TGTGCCGTAATTTTAGGGGCCCGAGGTTGGAATGAGCAGTTCTTC; CDR3 protein: CAVILGARGWNEQFF; D gene: .; V gene: TRBV7-9; J gene: TRBJ2-1; clone size: many
CDR3 DNA: TGTGCCAGCAGCGTACGACGGGGGGGCCCAGATACGCAGTATTTT; CDR3 protein: CASSVRRGGPDTQYF; D gene: TRBD2; V gene: TRBV9; J gene: TRBJ2-3; clone size: .
CDR3 DNA: TGCAGTGCTAGATTGGACTCAAGCTCCTACAATGAGCAGTTCTTC; CDR3 protein: CSARLDSSSYNEQFF; D gene: .; V gene: TRBV20-1; J gene: TRBJ2-1; clone size: .
CDR3 DNA: TGTGCCAGCAGCTGGACTAGCGGGACAGATACGCAGTATTTT; CDR3 protein: CASSWTSGTDTQYF; D gene: TRBD2; V gene: TRBV5-5; J gene: TRBJ2-3; clone size: few
CDR3 DNA: TGTGCCAGCAGCCCCCCTGTGACAGTATACAATGAGCAGTTCTTC; CDR3 protein: CASSPPVTVYNEQFF; D gene: .; V gene: TRBV12-3/TRBV12-4; J gene: TRBJ2-1; clone size: few
CDR3 DNA: TGTGCCAGCAGCCCTATCCAGGGACTAGCTATGGAGACCCAGTACTTC; CDR3 protein: CASSPIQGLAMETQYF; D gene: TRBD2; V gene: TRBV7-9; J gene: TRBJ2-5; clone size: many
CDR3 DNA: TGTGCCAGCAGCCCGACTACTAGCGGTGGAGAGACCCAGTACTTT; CDR3 protein: CASSPTTSGGETQYF; D gene: TRBD2; V gene: TRBV5-4; J gene: TRBJ2-5; clone size: .
CDR3 DNA: TGTGCCAGCAGTGAGTGGACAGGGGGCTACAATGAGCAGTTCTTC; CDR3 protein: CASSEWTGGYNEQFF; D gene: TRBD1; V gene: TRBV5-6; J gene: TRBJ2-1; clone size: many
CDR3 DNA: TGCAGTAAACAGTGGCAAGAGACCCAGTACTTC; CDR3 protein: CSKQWQETQYF; D gene: .; V gene: TRBV29-1; J gene: TRBJ2-5; clone size: few
CDR3 DNA: TGTGCCAGCAGCTTACTGGCGGGGGGAGGCGATGAGCAGTTCTTC; CDR3 protein: CASSLLAGGGDEQFF; D gene: TRBD2; V gene: TRBV7-3; J gene: TRBJ2-1; clone size: many
CDR3 DNA: TGTGCCAGCAGCTCCCGGACTCGAACGTTAGAAAATGAAAAACTGTTTTTT; CDR3 protein: CASSSRTRTLENEKLFF; D gene: .; V gene: TRBV7-9; J gene: TRBJ1-4; clone size: few